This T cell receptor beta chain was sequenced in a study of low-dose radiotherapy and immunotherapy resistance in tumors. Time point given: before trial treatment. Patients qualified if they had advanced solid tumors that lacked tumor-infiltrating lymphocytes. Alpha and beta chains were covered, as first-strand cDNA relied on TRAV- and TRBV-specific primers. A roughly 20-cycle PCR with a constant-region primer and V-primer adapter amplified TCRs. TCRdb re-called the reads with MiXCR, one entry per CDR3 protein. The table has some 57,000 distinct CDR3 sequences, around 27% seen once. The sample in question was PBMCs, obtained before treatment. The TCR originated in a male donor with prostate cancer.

The CDR3 DNA follows: TGTGCCAGCAGTTACGGGACGGGAGGGAAGGACAATGAGCAGTTCTTC. It translates to CASSYGTGGKDNEQFF. The gene calls are TRBV6-5 and TRBJ2-1; 8 nucleotides align to TRBD2. Looked up from germline, CDR1 is MNHEY and CDR2 is SVGAGI. V shed 2 bases and J 5 bases; nucleotides not matched to a gene: 8. The CDR3 length is 16 residues.